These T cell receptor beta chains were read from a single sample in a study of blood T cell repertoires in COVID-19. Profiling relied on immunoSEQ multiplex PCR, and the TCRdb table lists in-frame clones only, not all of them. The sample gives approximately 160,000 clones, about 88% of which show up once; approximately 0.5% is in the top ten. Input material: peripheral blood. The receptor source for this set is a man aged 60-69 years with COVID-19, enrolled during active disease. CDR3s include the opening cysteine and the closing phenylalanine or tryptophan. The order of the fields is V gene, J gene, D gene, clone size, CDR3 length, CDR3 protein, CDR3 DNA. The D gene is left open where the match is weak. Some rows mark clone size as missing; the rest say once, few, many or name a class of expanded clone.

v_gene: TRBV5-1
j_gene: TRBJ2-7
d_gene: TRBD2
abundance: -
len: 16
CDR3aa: CASSRTTSGPSYEQYF
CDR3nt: TGCGCCAGCAGCCGGACTACTAGCGGTCCTTCCTACGAGCAGTACTTC

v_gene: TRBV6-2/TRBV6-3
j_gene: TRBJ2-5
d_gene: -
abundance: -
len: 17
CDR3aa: CASSYSPGSPDQETQYF
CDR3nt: TGTGCCAGCAGTTACAGTCCTGGGAGCCCAGACCAAGAGACCCAGTACTTC

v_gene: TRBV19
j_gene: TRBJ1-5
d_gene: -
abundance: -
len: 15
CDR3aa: CASNTLGSSNQPQHF
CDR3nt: TGTGCCTCTAACACTCTGGGCAGTAGCAATCAGCCCCAGCATTTT

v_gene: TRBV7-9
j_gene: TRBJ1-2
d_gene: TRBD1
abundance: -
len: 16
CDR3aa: CASSSGTGGLFYGYTF
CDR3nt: TGTGCCAGCAGCTCCGGGACAGGGGGCCTTTTCTATGGCTACACCTTC

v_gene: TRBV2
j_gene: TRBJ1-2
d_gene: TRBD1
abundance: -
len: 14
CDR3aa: CASTKTGVGYGYTF
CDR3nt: TGTGCCAGCACCAAGACAGGGGTCGGCTATGGCTACACCTTC

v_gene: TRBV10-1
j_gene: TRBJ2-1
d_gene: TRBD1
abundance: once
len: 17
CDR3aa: CASSGSPTGDHYNEQFF
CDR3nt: TGCGCCAGCAGTGGTTCCCCGACAGGGGACCACTACAATGAGCAGTTCTTC

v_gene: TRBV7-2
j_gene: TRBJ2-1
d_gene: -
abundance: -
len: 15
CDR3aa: CASSFKQLNYNEQFF
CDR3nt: TGTGCCAGCAGCTTCAAACAGCTAAACTACAATGAGCAGTTCTTC

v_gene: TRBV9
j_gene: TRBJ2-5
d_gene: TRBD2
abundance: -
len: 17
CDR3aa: CASSGGLAGGPGETQYF
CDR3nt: TGTGCCAGCAGCGGCGGACTAGCGGGAGGGCCCGGAGAGACCCAGTACTTC

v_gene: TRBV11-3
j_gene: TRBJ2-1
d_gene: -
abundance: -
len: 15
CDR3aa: CASSFGGSGYNEQFF
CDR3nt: TGTGCCAGCAGCTTTGGGGGGAGTGGCTACAATGAGCAGTTCTTC

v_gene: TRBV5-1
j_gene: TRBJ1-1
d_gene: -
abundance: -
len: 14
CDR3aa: CASSRGGANTEAFF
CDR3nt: TGCGCCAGCAGCCGTGGAGGGGCGAACACTGAAGCTTTCTTT

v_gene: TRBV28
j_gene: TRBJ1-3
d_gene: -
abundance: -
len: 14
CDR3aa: CASSSGGGGNTIYF
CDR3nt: TGTGCCAGCAGCTCCGGGGGAGGTGGAAACACCATATATTTT

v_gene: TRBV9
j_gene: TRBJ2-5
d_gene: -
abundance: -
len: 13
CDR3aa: CASSVTSQETQYF
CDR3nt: TGTGCCAGCAGCGTAACTAGCCAAGAGACCCAGTACTTC

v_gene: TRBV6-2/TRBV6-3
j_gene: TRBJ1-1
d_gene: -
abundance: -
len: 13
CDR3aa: CASSSLSNTEAFF
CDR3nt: TGTGCCAGCAGTTCCTTGTCGAACACTGAAGCTTTCTTT

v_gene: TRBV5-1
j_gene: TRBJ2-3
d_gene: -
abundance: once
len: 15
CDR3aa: CASSRNERGTDTQYF
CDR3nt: TGCGCCAGCAGCAGGAACGAGCGAGGTACAGATACGCAGTATTTT

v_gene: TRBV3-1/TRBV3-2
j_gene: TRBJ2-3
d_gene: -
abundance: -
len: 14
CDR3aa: CASSQASSTDTQYF
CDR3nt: TGTGCCAGCAGCCAAGCGAGTAGCACAGATACGCAGTATTTT

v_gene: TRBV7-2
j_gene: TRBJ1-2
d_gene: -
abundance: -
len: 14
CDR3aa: CASSLDHSQSGYTF
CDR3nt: TGTGCCAGCAGCTTAGACCACAGTCAGTCGGGCTACACCTTC

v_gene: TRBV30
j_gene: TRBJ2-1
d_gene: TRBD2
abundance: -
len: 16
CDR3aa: CAWEGERGEYNNEQFF
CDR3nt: TGTGCCTGGGAGGGTGAACGGGGGGAGTACAACAATGAGCAGTTCTTC

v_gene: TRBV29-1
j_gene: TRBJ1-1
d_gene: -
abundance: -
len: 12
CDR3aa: CSVNRDHTEAFF
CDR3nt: TGCAGCGTCAACAGGGACCACACTGAAGCTTTCTTT

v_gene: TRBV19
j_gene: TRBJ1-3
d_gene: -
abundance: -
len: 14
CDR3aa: CASSPRGPGNTIYF
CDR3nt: TGTGCCAGTAGTCCCCGCGGCCCTGGAAACACCATATATTTT

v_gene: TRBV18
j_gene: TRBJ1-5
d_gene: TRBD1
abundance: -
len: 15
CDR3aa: CASSGTGGLNQPQHF
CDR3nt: TGTGCCAGCTCAGGGACAGGGGGCCTCAATCAGCCCCAGCATTTT

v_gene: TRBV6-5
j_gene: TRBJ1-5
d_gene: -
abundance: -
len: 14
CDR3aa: CASSRASSNQPQHF
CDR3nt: TGTGCCAGCAGCAGGGCCTCTAGCAATCAGCCCCAGCATTTT

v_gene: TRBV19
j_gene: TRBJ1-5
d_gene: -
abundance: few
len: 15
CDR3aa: CASTLGGFGNQPQHF
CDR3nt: TGTGCCAGTACCCTCGGGGGGTTCGGCAATCAGCCCCAGCATTTT

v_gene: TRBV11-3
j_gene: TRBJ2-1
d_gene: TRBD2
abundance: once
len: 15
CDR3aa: CASSHSTSGRNEQFF
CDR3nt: TGTGCCAGCAGCCACTCTACTAGCGGGAGGAATGAGCAGTTCTTC